The 9 T cell receptor beta chains below come from one sample, sequenced in a study of identical twins. TCRdb re-derived calls from the 5' RACE reads in MiXCR, one entry per CDR3 protein. The repertoire holds 230,000 or so distinct CDR3 sequences, with about 8.9% as singletons. These data were also filed under a second study, of yellow fever vaccine responses in identical twins.

The sequenced material came from CD8+ T cells sorted from blood. These receptors were obtained from a woman aged 18-35 years in good health.

This clonotype showed up many times. V usage is TRBV4-1 and J usage is TRBJ1-1; 7 positions match TRBD1. The ends lost 0 bases at V and 7 bases at J; junction bases unmatched: 5. CDR1 is MGHRA and CDR2 is YSYEKL in the germline V gene. This CDR3 is 14 amino acids long. The CDR3 DNA is TGCGCCAGCAGCCAAGAAGGGACAGTCTATGAAGCTTTCTTT. It encodes CASSQEGTVYEAFF.

In this sample, this clonotype turned up a few times. The chain recombines TRBV14 with TRBJ2-7; the D is unclear. Between the trimmed V and J ends, which lost 0 bases and 7 bases, there was a span of 13 bases. The CDR3 covers 14 residues. CDR1 is SGHDN, CDR2 FVKESK, per germline. The CDR3, as DNA: TGTGCCAGCAGCCAAGAAAGGCTACTTGCGGAGCAGTACTTC. It translates to CASSQERLLAEQYF. Supplemented by reference TRBV14 and TRBJ2-7, the full variable domain reads EAGVTQFPSHSVIEKGQTVTLRCDPISGHDNLYWYRRVMGKEIKFLLHFVKESKQDESGMPNNRFLAERTGGTYSTLKVQPAELEDSGVYFCASSQERLLAEQYFGPGTRLTVT.

The genes are TRBV7-9 and TRBJ1-2, with D uncertain. The CDR3 totals 13 residues. The V end lost 7 bases, the J end lost 6 bases, and 15 bases lay between the germline ends. Germline V gene lookup returns CDR1 SEHNR and CDR2 FQNEAQ (reference sequence). CDR3 DNA sequence: TGTGCCAGCATGCTGCTGGTCGGCGATGGCTACACCTTC. It yields the protein CASMLLVGDGYTF. Using reference TRBV7-9 and TRBJ1-2 for the parts outside the CDR3, the full variable domain is DTGVSQNPRHKITKRGQNVTFRCDPISEHNRLYWYRQTLGQGPEFLTYFQNEAQLEKSRLLSDRFSAERPKGSFSTLEIQRTEQGDSAMYLCASMLLVGDGYTFGSGTRLTVV.

This clonotype occurred many times. V gene TRBV20-1 combines with J gene TRBJ2-1; 8 bases line up with TRBD2. V lost 3 bases, J lost 7 bases, and 2 bases stayed unmatched. CDR1 and CDR2 from the germline V gene are DFQATT and SNEGSKA (reference sequence). The CDR3 loop spans 12 amino acids. CDR3 sequence (DNA): TGCAGTGCTAGCGGGAGGGAGAATGAGCAGTTCTTC. Residues: CSASGRENEQFF.

The sample holds a few counts of this clonotype. V and J are TRBV28 and TRBJ2-3; maybe TRBD2 (6 bases). Per germline, CDR1 MDHEN and CDR2 SYDVKM. This CDR3 has 14 residues. V lost 5 bases and J 4 bases, leaving 13 bases between the germline ends. As DNA, the CDR3 is TGTGCCAGCAGTCAGGACTATGGAGCAGATACGCAGTATTTT. The encoded protein is CASSQDYGADTQYF. Full variable domain (missing parts from reference TRBV28 and TRBJ2-3): DVKVTQSSRYLVKRTGEKVFLECVQDMDHENMFWYRQDPGLGLRLIYFSYDVKMKEKGDIPEGYSVSREKKERFSLILESASTNQTSMYLCASSQDYGADTQYFGPGTRLTVL.

The sample holds a few counts of this clonotype. J is TRBJ2-7 and V is TRBV3-1, with 7 bases fitting TRBD1. The CDR3 is 15 amino acids. The trim removed 4 bases at V and 2 bases at J, leaving 8 bases unmatched. Germline V gene data show CDR1 as LGHDT and CDR2 as YNNKEL (reference sequence). The CDR3 loop reads CASSRPGDRTYEQYF. CDR3 nucleotides: TGTGCCAGCAGCCGACCTGGGGACAGAACCTACGAGCAGTACTTC.

This clonotype was recorded at least ten times. J is TRBJ1-1 and V is TRBV29-1, with D perhaps matching TRBD1 (6 bases). The CDR3 has 15 amino acids. Germline V lookup: CDR1 SQVTM, CDR2 ANQGSEA. The ends were cut back, 5 bases at V and 2 bases at J, with 18 bases in the middle. The CDR3, as DNA: TGCAGCGTTCGGTCGACAGGACTCCTTAACACTGAAGCTTTCTTT. Its protein is CSVRSTGLLNTEAFF.

CDR3 coding DNA: TGTGCCAGCAGCTTGGTTAGCGGGGGGGGAGAGACCCAGTACTTC. Its protein product is CASSLVSGGGETQYF. This chain joins TRBV7-2 and TRBJ2-5; 11 bases line up with TRBD2. CDR1 and CDR2 (germline): SGHTA, FQGNSA. The CDR3 contains 15 residues. After removal of 3 bases from V and 4 bases from J, the junction contained 4 bases not matched to a gene.

This clonotype was recorded at least ten times. The chain links TRBV6-2 or TRBV6-3 to TRBJ2-1; 12 bases align to TRBD2. Trimming cost V 4 bases and J 8 bases; bases outside gene matches: 21. Germline assignment: CDR1 MNHEY and CDR2 SVGEGT. This CDR3 has 20 residues. CDR3 bases: TGTGCCAGCAGTTCCCCGACTAGCGGGAGTTCGGGTCTGTTCGTCTATGAGCAGTTCTTC. Amino acid sequence: CASSSPTSGSSGLFVYEQFF.